Below, 10 T cell receptor beta chains from the same sample are listed, as sequenced in a study of T cells in Graves' hyperthyroidism and ophthalmopathy. TCR beta CDR3 regions were amplified from RNA. The HTBI primer set was used in a first-round RT-PCR of the TCR CDR3. TCRdb processed the multiplex PCR reads anew with MiXCR; each CDR3 protein has one entry. Found here are about 380,000 distinct CDR3 sequences, about a fifth of them singletons; the top ten hold 35% to 45%. The specimen was blood. These receptors all stem from a man in his late teens or twenties with Graves' ophthalmopathy.

V is TRBV6-1 and J is TRBJ1-5, with 8 positions matching TRBD1. This CDR3 contains 16 residues. CDR1 MNHNS and CDR2 SASEGT come from the germline V gene. V shed 5 bases and J 1 base; nucleotides not matched to a gene: 7. The CDR3 nucleotides are TGTGCCAGCAGTTACCCGGGACAGGAGAGCAATCAGCCCCAGCATTTT. It specifies CASSYPGQESNQPQHF.

This clonotype was recorded at least ten times. The chain joins TRBV2 to TRBJ1-1; D unresolved. Trimming stripped 9 bases from V and 5 bases from J, with 16 bases between. Germline V gene lookup returns CDR1 SNHLY and CDR2 FYNNEI. This CDR3 has 13 residues. The CDR3 region has the DNA TGTGCCAGTCATCAACTAACCGGGACTGAAGCTTTCTTT. It specifies CASHQLTGTEAFF.

This clonotype came up many times. The rearrangement joins TRBV6-1 to TRBJ1-3, with TRBD1 matching 7 bases. The V and J ends lost 6 bases and 7 bases, in that order; junction bases with no gene match: 9. The CDR3 covers 14 residues. Germline lookup yields CDR1 MNHNS and CDR2 SASEGT. In nucleotides, the CDR3 is TGTGCCAGCAGCGACAGGGATTACTGGAACACCATATATTTT. Translation gives CASSDRDYWNTIYF.

This clonotype was counted at least ten times. The chain couples TRBV11-2 to TRBJ1-5; a weak D match, TRBD1 (5 bases). The CDR3 sequence is 17 residues long. Germline V gene sequence: CDR1 SGHAT, CDR2 FQNNGV. V lost 5 bases and J 3 bases, leaving 20 bases between the germline ends. CDR3 sequence reads: CASSLGSGRTTNQPQHF. The CDR3 DNA reads TGTGCCAGCAGCCTAGGTTCGGGACGTACTACCAATCAGCCCCAGCATTTT. The whole variable domain, filled in from reference TRBV11-2 and TRBJ1-5, reads EAGVAQSPRYKIIEKRQSVAFWCNPISGHATLYWYQQILGQGPKLLIQFQNNGVVDDSQLPKDRFSAERLKGVDSTLKIQPAKLEDSAVYLCASSLGSGRTTNQPQHFGDGTRLSIL.

This clonotype was seen at least ten times. The chain employs TRBV12-3 or TRBV12-4 and TRBJ1-5, with D unresolved. The length of the CDR3 is 15 residues. Deletions cut 2 bases from V and 2 bases from J, with 10 bases between. CDR3 nucleotide sequence: TGTGCCAGCAGTTTAACGGGTGTCGGCAATCAGCCCCAGCATTTT. It specifies CASSLTGVGNQPQHF.

On this clonotype: This may stem from a read error, because a much larger clone lies one nucleotide away. CDR3 amino acids: CASSWGEENTEAFF. CDR3 bases: TGTGCCAGCAGCTGGGGAGAGGAGAACACTGAAGCTTTCTTT. The V call is TRBV6-1, the J call TRBJ1-1; unclear D gene. The CDR3 extends over 14 amino acids. The V gene's germline CDR1 is MNHNS and CDR2 SASEGT. V shed 6 bases and J shed 1 base, with 12 bases lying between them.

This clonotype is judged medium-sized (0.01 to 0.1%). The J gene is TRBJ1-1, the V gene TRBV2, with 11 bases fitting TRBD1. This CDR3 is 12 amino acids long. J gave up 11 bases and V 4 bases, and 3 bases lay outside the gene matches. Germline CDR1 and CDR2: SNHLY and FYNNEI. In DNA, the CDR3 is TGTGCCAGCAGTGGGACAGGGGGCCCGGCTTTCTTT. Translating it yields CASSGTGGPAFF.

Many counts were recorded for this clonotype. CDR3: CSARGSGGTDTQYF. In DNA form, the CDR3 reads TGCAGTGCGAGGGGTAGCGGGGGCACAGATACGCAGTATTTT. The chain combines TRBV20-1 with TRBJ2-3, with 8 bases aligning to TRBD2. The CDR3 consists of 14 residues. Germline CDR1 DFQATT, CDR2 SNEGSKA (reference sequence). Trimming removed 6 bases from V and 1 base from J; junction bases left unmatched: 6.

V is TRBV7-6 and J is TRBJ2-3, with D maybe TRBD2 (6 bases). Trimming removed 5 bases at V and 1 base at J, with 19 bases between. This CDR3 is built from 17 residues. The germline V gene encodes CDR1 SGHVS and CDR2 FNYEAQ. The CDR3 region has the DNA TGTGCCAGCAGCCGGGCCTCCGGGACTGAAGGCACAGATACGCAGTATTTT. It is translated as CASSRASGTEGTDTQYF.

The chain employs TRBV7-8 and TRBJ2-3; TRBD1 matches 9 bases. Germline-derived CDR1 and CDR2 are SGHVS and FQNEAQ. Trimming took 7 bases from V and 0 from J; bases not matched to a gene: 14. The length of the CDR3 is 18 residues. The CDR3 nucleotides are TGTGCCAGCACCTTCGCCATCGGGGACAGGGCAAGCACAGATACGCAGTATTTT. Translation gives CASTFAIGDRASTDTQYF.